These 12 T cell receptor beta chains were all obtained from the same sample, sequenced in a study of shared clonotypes between healthy human individuals (dated by TCRdb to between 2020 and 2021). CD8 naive samples consisted of CD45RO-negative cells that were positively selected for CCR7, yielding a CD45RA+CCR7+ population without TemRA cells. Library preparation employed the immunoSEQ multiplex PCR assay. Drawn from immuneACCESS, this table holds only the in-frame rearrangements with V and J called that TCRdb kept. Clones are partly lost; checked studies trace under half to an unresolved V gene and leave the rest unexplained. The sample yields around 1.9 million clones; 85% to 95% were counted once. The ten largest clones add up to over 1.5% of the sample. Specimen: naive CD8+ T cells from PBMCs. The sample's cell subset or site, from its label and the paper: CD45RA+CCR7+. These receptors all stem from a young man in good health. Some clones in this sample may be carry-over from other donors' samples.

This clone was seen a single time. This chain uses TRBV18 with TRBJ1-1; 8 positions match TRBD1. The CDR3 runs to 14 residues. V lost 0 bases, J lost 7 bases, and 4 bases stayed unmatched. Germline lookup yields CDR1 KGHSH and CDR2 LQKENI. The CDR3 is CASSPPQGAGEAFF. The CDR3 nucleotides read TGTGCCAGCTCACCACCGCAGGGGGCAGGTGAAGCTTTCTTT.

V usage is TRBV7-3 and J usage is TRBJ2-2; tentative D call: TRBD1 (6 bases). The length of the CDR3 is 16 residues. Germline V gene data show CDR1 as SGHTA and CDR2 as FQGTGA. The V gene lost 5 bases and the J gene lost 1 base, with 14 bases spanning the gap. The CDR3: CASSPRQVLNTGELFF. CDR3 bases: TGTGCCAGCAGCCCCCGACAGGTCCTGAACACCGGGGAGCTGTTTTTT. Full variable domain (rest looked up from reference TRBV7-3 and TRBJ2-2): GAGVSQTPSNKVTEKGKYVELRCDPISGHTALYWYRQSLGQGPEFLIYFQGTGAADDSGLPNDRFFAVRPEGSVSTLKIQRTERGDSAVYLCASSPRQVLNTGELFFGEGSRLTVL.

Note on this clone: The same CDR3 arises from other DNA sequences in this sample as well. The chain recombines TRBV5-1 with TRBJ1-4, with 7 bases matching TRBD1. V lost 0 bases and J lost 8; bases outside the gene matches: 4. The CDR3 length is 14 residues. The germline V gene has CDR1 SGHRS and CDR2 YFSETQ. CDR3 sequence (DNA): TGCGCCAGCAGCTTGGGGCAGGGGGTCGAAAAACTGTTTTTT. Its protein product is CASSLGQGVEKLFF.

The V call is TRBV29-1, the J call TRBJ2-7; D is possibly TRBD1 or TRBD2 (5 bases each). This CDR3 comprises 11 residues. In germline, CDR1 is SQVTM, CDR2 ANQGSEA. V lost 0 bases to trimming and J lost 9 bases, with 9 bases between them. The CDR3 DNA reads as TGCAGCGTTGAAGATCGGGGCGCGCAGTACTTC. It is translated as CSVEDRGAQYF.

The genes are TRBV7-2 and TRBJ1-2; possibly TRBD1 for D (6 bases). The germline V gene encodes CDR1 SGHTA and CDR2 FQGNSA. This CDR3 has 16 amino acids. The germline V and J ends were trimmed by 2 bases and 2 bases, with 15 bases remaining between them. CDR3 in amino acids: CASSLFLGAENYGYTF. CDR3 bases: TGTGCCAGCAGCTTATTCCTGGGGGCGGAGAACTATGGCTACACCTTC.

The V call is TRBV11-2, the J call TRBJ1-1; a possible D gene is TRBD1 (6 bases). This CDR3 contains 17 residues. The V gene lost 1 base and the J gene lost 1 base, with 16 bases spanning the gap. The germline V gene encodes CDR1 SGHAT and CDR2 FQNNGV. The CDR3 DNA sequence: TGTGCCAGCAGCTTAGGTATCCGGGGGCGGCAGAACACTGAAGCTTTCTTT. This encodes CASSLGIRGRQNTEAFF.

The chain is built from TRBV6-1 and TRBJ2-7; D may be TRBD1 (6 bases). The V gene's germline CDR1 is MNHNS and CDR2 SASEGT. V dropped 3 bases and J dropped 2 bases, with 8 bases sitting between them. The CDR3 has 13 amino acids. The CDR3: CASSDRGAYEQYF. The CDR3 nucleotides read TGTGCCAGCAGTGACAGGGGTGCCTACGAGCAGTACTTC.

V usage is TRBV11-2 and J usage is TRBJ2-1; TRBD2 aligns across 7 bases. Germline V CDR1 and CDR2: SGHAT, FQNNGV. The CDR3 spans 16 residues. Trimming cost V 4 bases and J 3 bases; bases outside gene matches: 9. DNA of the CDR3: TGTGCCAGCAGCTCGGCGGGGAGCGGGAACTACAATGAGCAGTTCTTC. Protein product: CASSSAGSGNYNEQFF.

V usage is TRBV2 and J usage is TRBJ2-2, with D tentatively TRBD2 (6 bases). V lost 9 bases to trimming and J lost 2 bases, with 19 bases between them. This CDR3 comprises 16 residues. The germline V gene has CDR1 SNHLY and CDR2 FYNNEI. The CDR3 nucleotides read TGTGCCAGTAGAGAAGAGGAGGGATTAAACACCGGGGAGCTGTTTTTT. Its translation: CASREEEGLNTGELFF.

Only one count was recorded for this clone. The rearrangement uses TRBV18 and TRBJ2-3, with D perhaps matching TRBD2 (6 bases). Germline lookup yields CDR1 KGHSH and CDR2 LQKENI. Trimming cost V 2 bases and J 6 bases, with 21 bases left between them. The CDR3 length is 17 residues. The chain's CDR3 is CASSPAASATTRDTQYF. The CDR3 nucleotides read TGTGCCAGCTCACCAGCGGCTAGCGCCACAACACGGGATACGCAGTATTTT.

The J gene is TRBJ1-3, the V gene TRBV19; 9 bases match TRBD1. From germline, CDR1 is LNHDA and CDR2 SQIVND (reference sequence). V lost 5 bases, J lost 0 bases, and 5 bases stayed unmatched. This CDR3 is 16 amino acids long. The CDR3 DNA is TGTGCCAGTAGTCGGGACAGGGAGGACTCTGGAAACACCATATATTTT. Amino acids: CASSRDREDSGNTIYF.

The chain carries TRBV6-5 and TRBJ1-1, with no clear D. There are 15 residues in the CDR3. V lost 3 bases and J lost 8, with 19 bases in between. Germline V lookup: CDR1 MNHEY, CDR2 SVGAGI. CDR3 in DNA: TGTGCCAGCAGTTATAATCTTGTTTTCCTGACCGAAGCTTTCTTT. It yields the protein CASSYNLVFLTEAFF.